Following are 20 T cell receptor beta chains from one sample sequenced in a study of T cell responses to AZD1222 COVID-19 vaccine. The protocol was immunoSEQ multiplex PCR, while the TCRdb copy is restricted to in-frame clones and leaves out a portion. The data contain roughly 150,000 clones, 70% to 90% of them singletons. This specimen was peripheral blood, taken on day 0 of AZD1222 vaccination. These receptors came from an adult in good health.

J is TRBJ2-3 and V is TRBV6-5; 7 positions agree with TRBD2. V dropped 10 bases and J dropped 1; count of bases not matched to a gene: 11. Germline values: CDR1 MNHEY, CDR2 SVGAGI. CDR3 size: 15 residues. For the CDR3, the DNA is TGTGCCATCAAGAGGAGGGAGGGAGGCACAGATACGCAGTATTTT. As protein: CAIKRREGGTDTQYF.

The rearrangement joins TRBV27 to TRBJ2-1; D might be TRBD2 (6 bases). Germline CDR1 reads MNHEY; CDR2 reads SMNVEV (reference sequence). The CDR3 runs 12 residues. V was pared by 5 bases and J by 7 bases, with 9 bases between. The CDR3 is CASSVGGNEQFF. DNA of the CDR3: TGTGCCAGCAGTGTGGGGGGTAATGAGCAGTTCTTC.

The chain uses TRBV6-5 and TRBJ2-7; D unresolved. Germline CDR1 reads MNHEY; CDR2 reads SVGAGI. The germline V and J ends were trimmed by 0 bases and 1 base, with 10 bases remaining between them. The CDR3 runs 15 residues. This CDR3 is CASSYSPLQSYEQYF. CDR3 nucleotide sequence: TGTGCCAGCAGTTACTCGCCCCTCCAGTCCTACGAGCAGTACTTC.

This chain connects TRBV27 to TRBJ2-1; 8 bases align to TRBD1. Germline CDR1 and CDR2: MNHEY and SMNVEV (reference sequence). Germline trimming cut 6 bases from V and 5 bases from J; bases unmatched to any gene: 3. The CDR3 runs to 13 residues. The CDR3 coding sequence is TGTGCCAGCAGAGCGACAGGGGACAATGAGCAGTTCTTC. Its protein is CASRATGDNEQFF.

The gene calls are TRBV25-1 and TRBJ2-3; 7 bases agree with TRBD1. Germline CDR1 reads MGHDK; CDR2 reads SYGVNS. This CDR3 is built from 13 residues. With V trimmed by 10 bases and J by 2 bases, 6 bases remained unmatched. The CDR3 DNA sequence: TGTGCCACCCGGGACAGAGTCACAGATACGCAGTATTTT. Amino acid sequence: CATRDRVTDTQYF.

The chain employs TRBV7-9 and TRBJ2-1; tentative D call: TRBD2 (6 bases). The CDR3 length is 15 residues. The V end was cut by 5 bases, the J end by 3 bases, with 14 bases between. Per the germline V gene, CDR1 is SEHNR and CDR2 is FQNEAQ (reference sequence). The CDR3 is CASSPLGSGYNEQFF. In nucleotides, the CDR3 is TGTGCCAGCAGCCCGCTTGGTAGCGGCTACAATGAGCAGTTCTTC.

About this clone: This sample also contains other DNA sequences that code for the same CDR3. The chain employs TRBV6-2 or TRBV6-3 and TRBJ1-1; D is undetermined. Germline-derived CDR1 and CDR2 are MNHEY and SVGEGT. This CDR3 spans 12 amino acids. V lost 1 base to trimming and J lost 3 bases, with 3 bases between them. DNA of the CDR3: TGTGCCAGCAGTTACTTAGACACTGAAGCTTTCTTT. The encoded protein is CASSYLDTEAFF.

The chain combines TRBV9 with TRBJ2-7; 8 bases agree with TRBD1. Germline CDR1 reads SGDLS; CDR2 reads YYNGEE. V shed 0 bases and J 6 bases; nucleotides not matched to a gene: 11. The CDR3 has 16 amino acids. The CDR3 loop reads CASSVEGRTGLGEQYF. The DNA of the CDR3 is TGTGCCAGCAGCGTAGAGGGCAGGACAGGGTTGGGCGAGCAGTACTTC. Using reference TRBV9 and TRBJ2-7 for the parts outside the CDR3, the full variable domain is DSGVTQTPKHLITATGQRVTLRCSPRSGDLSVYWYQQSLDQGLQFLIQYYNGEERAKGNILERFSAQQFPDLHSELNLSSLELGDSALYFCASSVEGRTGLGEQYFGPGTRLTVT.

This chain joins TRBV19 and TRBJ2-1, with 12 bases matching TRBD2. This CDR3 contains 15 residues. CDR1 and CDR2 from the germline V gene are LNHDA and SQIVND (reference sequence). Trimming cost V 6 bases and J 8 bases; bases outside gene matches: 8. The CDR3 DNA follows: TGTGCCAGTAGACCTAGACTAGCGGGAGCCCATGAGCAGTTCTTC. Protein product: CASRPRLAGAHEQFF.

In regard to this clone: This is likely a read error, given that the CDR3 carries no conserved phenylalanine or tryptophan at its end. The DNA is left out, because the CDR3 cannot be placed on it with certainty; the CDR3 is given as TCRdb lists it. The J gene is TRBJ2-7, the V gene TRBV28; the D call TRBD2 from the table was never checked on the DNA. The CDR3 is 12 amino acids in total, end residues counted. Germline V gene lookup returns CDR1 MDHEN and CDR2 SYDVKM. CDR3: CASSGGTSGRAI.

The rearrangement joins TRBV6-2 or TRBV6-3 to TRBJ1-5, with D uncertain. CDR1 and CDR2 from the germline V gene are MNHEY and SVGEGT. The length of the CDR3 is 14 residues. The germline V and J ends were trimmed by 3 bases and 5 bases, with 11 bases remaining between them. The CDR3 bases are TGTGCCAGCAGTTATCACGGGTCAGATCAGCCCCAGCATTTT. Translated, it gives CASSYHGSDQPQHF.

The genes are TRBV12-3 or TRBV12-4 and TRBJ2-7; the D gene is possibly TRBD2 (5 bases). CDR3 length: 13 amino acids. The V gene lost 6 bases and the J gene lost 1 base, with 10 bases spanning the gap. The CDR3 here is CASSRGQSYEQYF. DNA for the CDR3: TGTGCCAGCAGCCGCGGGCAGTCCTACGAGCAGTACTTC.

This chain links TRBV7-3 with TRBJ2-1; no clear D. This CDR3 is 13 amino acids long. Trimming left V 1 base short and J 7 bases short, with 8 bases between. The germline V gene encodes CDR1 SGHTA and CDR2 FQGTGA. The CDR3 coding sequence is TGTGCCAGCAGCTTAAGTCCCATGAATGAGCAGTTCTTC. It encodes CASSLSPMNEQFF. Supplemented by reference TRBV7-3 and TRBJ2-1, the full variable domain reads GAGVSQTPSNKVTEKGKYVELRCDPISGHTALYWYRQSLGQGPEFLIYFQGTGAADDSGLPNDRFFAVRPEGSVSTLKIQRTERGDSAVYLCASSLSPMNEQFFGPGTRLTVL.

The chain is built from TRBV11-2 and TRBJ2-5, with D possibly matching TRBD1 (5 bases). The CDR3 is made up of 12 amino acids. Trimming left V 5 bases short and J 5 bases short, with 9 bases between. Germline values: CDR1 SGHAT, CDR2 FQNNGV. CDR3 amino acids: CASSGPGETQYF. The CDR3 nucleotides are TGTGCCAGCAGCGGGCCAGGGGAGACCCAGTACTTC.

This rearrangement joins TRBV6-5 to TRBJ2-7, with TRBD1 matching 7 bases. The germline V gene encodes CDR1 MNHEY and CDR2 SVGAGI. The CDR3 is 13 amino acids. Trimming cost V 8 bases and J 0 bases; bases outside gene matches: 4. The CDR3 DNA sequence: TGTGCCAGCGGCCGGGACAGCTCCTACGAGCAGTACTTC. It translates to CASGRDSSYEQYF.

V is TRBV6-1 and J is TRBJ2-3; a possible D gene is TRBD1 (6 bases). Trimming removed 3 bases from V and 1 base from J, with 14 bases in between. This CDR3 region has 16 residues. Germline V lookup: CDR1 MNHNS, CDR2 SASEGT. This chain's CDR3 is CASSDLQGLGTDTQYF. CDR3 DNA sequence: TGTGCCAGCAGTGACCTACAGGGTTTGGGCACAGATACGCAGTATTTT.

The chain is built from TRBV18 and TRBJ1-2, with TRBD1 matching 8 bases. The CDR3 is 13 residues long. Per germline, CDR1 KGHSH and CDR2 LQKENI. Trimming at V came to 2 bases and at J to 8 bases, leaving 4 bases not matched to a gene. CDR3 in DNA: TGTGCCAGCTCACCATGGACAGGGCACGGCTACACCTTC. Translating it yields CASSPWTGHGYTF.

In DNA form, the CDR3 reads TGTGCCAGCAGCGTAGATCGGACTAGCGGGAGAGTCAATGAGCAGTTCTTC. It specifies CASSVDRTSGRVNEQFF. The rearrangement links TRBV9 to TRBJ2-1; 13 bases agree with TRBD2. Germline-derived CDR1 and CDR2 are SGDLS and YYNGEE. V lost 0 bases and J lost 6; bases outside the gene matches: 6. The length of the CDR3 is 17 residues.

This CDR3 reads CSVAPAGGLEQYF. CDR3 coding DNA: TGCAGCGTTGCTCCTGCGGGAGGACTCGAGCAGTACTTC. The chain employs TRBV29-1 and TRBJ2-7, with 8 positions matching TRBD2. Germline V gives CDR1 SQVTM, CDR2 ANQGSEA. Trimming removed 4 bases from V and 6 bases from J; junction bases left unmatched: 8. This CDR3 is built from 13 residues.

In this sample, this clone turned up once. The chain joins TRBV6-5 to TRBJ1-1; weak D call: TRBD1 (6 bases). From germline, CDR1 is MNHEY and CDR2 SVGAGI. The V end lost 11 bases, the J end lost 7 bases, and 14 bases lay between the germline ends. The CDR3 extends over 11 amino acids. CDR3: CAGGWTDEAFF. The CDR3 DNA sequence: TGTGCCGGGGGATGGACAGATGAAGCTTTCTTT.